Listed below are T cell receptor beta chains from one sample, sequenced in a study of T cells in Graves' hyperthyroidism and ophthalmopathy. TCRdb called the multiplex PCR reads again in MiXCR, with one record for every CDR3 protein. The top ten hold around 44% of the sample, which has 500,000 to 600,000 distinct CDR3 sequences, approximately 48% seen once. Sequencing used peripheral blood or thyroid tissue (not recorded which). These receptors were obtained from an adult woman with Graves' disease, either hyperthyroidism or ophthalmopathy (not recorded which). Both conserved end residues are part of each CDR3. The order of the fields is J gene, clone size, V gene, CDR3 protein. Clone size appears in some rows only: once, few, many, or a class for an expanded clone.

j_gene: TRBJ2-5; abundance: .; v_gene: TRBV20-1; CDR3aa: CSAFPGLVNQPQYF
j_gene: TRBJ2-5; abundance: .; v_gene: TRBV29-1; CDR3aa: CSLEGGTGPETQYF
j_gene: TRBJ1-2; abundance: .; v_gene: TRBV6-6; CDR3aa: CASSPTGSNYTF
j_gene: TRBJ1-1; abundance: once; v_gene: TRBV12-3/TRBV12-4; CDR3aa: CASSLSVGYTEAFF
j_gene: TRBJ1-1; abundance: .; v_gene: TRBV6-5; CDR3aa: CASVGTGATEAFF
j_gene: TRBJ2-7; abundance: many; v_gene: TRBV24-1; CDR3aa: CATSEGGTATYEQYF
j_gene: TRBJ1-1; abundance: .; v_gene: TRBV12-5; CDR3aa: CASERQGARTEAFF
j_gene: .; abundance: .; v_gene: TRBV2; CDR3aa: CASSVGTGIGDEQFF
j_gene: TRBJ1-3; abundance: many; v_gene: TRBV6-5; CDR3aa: CASSSETGRNTIYF
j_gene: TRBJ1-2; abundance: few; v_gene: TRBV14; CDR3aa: CASSQERISGGYTF
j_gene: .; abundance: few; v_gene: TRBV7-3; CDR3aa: CASSLPGGPGELFF
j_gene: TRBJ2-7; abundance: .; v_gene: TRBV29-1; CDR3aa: CSAGTGVDEQYF
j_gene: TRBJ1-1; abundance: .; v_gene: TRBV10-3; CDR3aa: CAILGQGGTEAFF
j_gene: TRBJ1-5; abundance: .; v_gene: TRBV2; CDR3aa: CASSQTDRSRSSQPQHF
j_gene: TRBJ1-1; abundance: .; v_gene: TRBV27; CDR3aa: CASKPGVNTEAFF
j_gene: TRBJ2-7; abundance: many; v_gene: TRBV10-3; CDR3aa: CAISEGLARSYEQYF
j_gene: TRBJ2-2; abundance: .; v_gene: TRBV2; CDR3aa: CASTPRTSTGELFF
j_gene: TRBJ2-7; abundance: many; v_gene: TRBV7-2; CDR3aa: CASSWGPTSYEQYF
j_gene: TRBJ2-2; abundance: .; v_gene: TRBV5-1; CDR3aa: CASSSLLAGGPGTGELFF
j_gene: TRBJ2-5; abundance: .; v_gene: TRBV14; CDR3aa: CASSQDRTAETQYF
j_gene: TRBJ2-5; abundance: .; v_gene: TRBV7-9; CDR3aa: CASSAGTGPQETQYF
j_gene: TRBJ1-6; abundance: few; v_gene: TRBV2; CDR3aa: CASISRGGSPLHF
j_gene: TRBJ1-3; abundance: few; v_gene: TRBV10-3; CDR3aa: CAISQTGTRNTIYF
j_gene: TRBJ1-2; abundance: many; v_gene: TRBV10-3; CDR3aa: CAISVDSGAANYGYTF
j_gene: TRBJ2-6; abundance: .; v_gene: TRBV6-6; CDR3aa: CASSLPDSGANVLTF
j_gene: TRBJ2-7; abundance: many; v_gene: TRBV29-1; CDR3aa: CSVAAGRGSYEQYF
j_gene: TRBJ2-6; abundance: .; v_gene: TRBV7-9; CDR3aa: CASSLEEGSSGANVLTF
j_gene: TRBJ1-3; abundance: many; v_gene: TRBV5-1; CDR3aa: CASSPTGVSGNTIYF
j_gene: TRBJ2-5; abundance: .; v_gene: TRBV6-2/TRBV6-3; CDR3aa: CASSPPGQRRETQYF
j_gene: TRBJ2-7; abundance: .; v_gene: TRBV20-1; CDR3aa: CSARVRYEQYF
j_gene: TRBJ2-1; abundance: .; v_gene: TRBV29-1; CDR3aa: CSVDGLAPYNEQFF
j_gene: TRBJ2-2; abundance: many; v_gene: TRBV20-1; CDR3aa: CSALAGGNTGELFF
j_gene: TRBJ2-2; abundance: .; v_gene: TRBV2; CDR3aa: CASSEEGLWNTGELFF
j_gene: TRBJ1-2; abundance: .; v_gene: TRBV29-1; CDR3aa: CSVRDRGHGGYTF
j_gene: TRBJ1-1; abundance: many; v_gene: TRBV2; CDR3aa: CASSEGGNTEAFF
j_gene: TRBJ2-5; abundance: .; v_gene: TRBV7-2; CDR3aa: CASSLRREGLETQYF
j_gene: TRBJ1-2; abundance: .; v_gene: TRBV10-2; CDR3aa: CASSESSRRGGYGYTF
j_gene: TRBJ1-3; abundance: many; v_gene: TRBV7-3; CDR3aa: CASSLSTGNTIYF
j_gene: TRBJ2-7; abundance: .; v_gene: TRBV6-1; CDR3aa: CASSYRAGATLYEQYF
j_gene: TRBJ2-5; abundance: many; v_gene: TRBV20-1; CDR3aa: CSARDPLRVGETQYF